What follows is one T cell receptor (beta chain) and its context. Its antigen is currently unknown. TCR beta CDR3 region amplification was performed from RNA transcripts. The HTBI set primed first-round TCR CDR3 RT-PCR. Via MiXCR, TCRdb re-called the multiplex PCR reads, giving one row per CDR3 protein. Among 300,000 to 400,000 distinct CDR3 sequences listed, roughly 13% were seen once. The data derive from a study of T cells in Graves' hyperthyroidism and ophthalmopathy. Uncontrolled infection, other autoimmune disease, pregnancy and lactation each barred patients from inclusion. Study outcomes and limitations: Ophthalmopathy onset followed model prediction by a median approximately 5.9 months.

Specimen: blood. This TCR was sampled from a young woman with Graves' hyperthyroidism.

Written as DNA, the CDR3 is TGTGCCAGCAGCCCCGGGACTAGCGGGGGTGAGCCGGAGTTCTTC. Its protein product is CASSPGTSGGEPEFF. The rearrangement joins TRBV7-6 to TRBJ2-1, with 14 bases identical to TRBD2. Germline CDR1 reads SGHVS; CDR2 reads FNYEAQ. The CDR3 sequence is 15 residues long. Trimming took 5 bases from V and 14 from J; bases not matched to a gene: 11.